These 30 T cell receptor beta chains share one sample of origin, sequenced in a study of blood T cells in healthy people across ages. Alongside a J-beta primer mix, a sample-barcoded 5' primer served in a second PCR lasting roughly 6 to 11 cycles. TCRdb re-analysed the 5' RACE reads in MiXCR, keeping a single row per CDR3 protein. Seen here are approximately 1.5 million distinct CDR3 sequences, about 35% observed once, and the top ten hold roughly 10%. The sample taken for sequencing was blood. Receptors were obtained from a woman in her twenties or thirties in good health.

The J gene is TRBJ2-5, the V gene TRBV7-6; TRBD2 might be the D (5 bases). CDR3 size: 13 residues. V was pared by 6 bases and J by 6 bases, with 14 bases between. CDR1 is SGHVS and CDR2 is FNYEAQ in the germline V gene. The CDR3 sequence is CASSSRPSQTQYF. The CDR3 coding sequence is TGTGCCAGCAGTTCACGGCCTAGCCAGACCCAGTACTTC. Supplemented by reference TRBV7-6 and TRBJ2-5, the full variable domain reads GAGVSQSPRYKVTKRGQDVALRCDPISGHVSLYWYRQALGQGPEFLTYFNYEAQQDKSGLPNDRFSAERPEGSISTLTIQRTEQRDSAMYRCASSSRPSQTQYFGPGTRLLVL.

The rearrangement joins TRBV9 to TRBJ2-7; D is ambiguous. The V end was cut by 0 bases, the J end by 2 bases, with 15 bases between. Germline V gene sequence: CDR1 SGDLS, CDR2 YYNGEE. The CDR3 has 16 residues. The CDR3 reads CASSVGVTAGTYEQYF. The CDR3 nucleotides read TGTGCCAGCAGCGTAGGTGTCACAGCAGGAACCTACGAGCAGTACTTC.

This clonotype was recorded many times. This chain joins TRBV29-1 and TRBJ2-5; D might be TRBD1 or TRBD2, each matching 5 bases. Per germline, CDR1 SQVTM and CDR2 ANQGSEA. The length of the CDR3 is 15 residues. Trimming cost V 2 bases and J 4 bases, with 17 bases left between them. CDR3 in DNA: TGCAGCGTTGAACTGGTGTGGGGGTTCCGAGAGACCCAGTACTTC. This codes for CSVELVWGFRETQYF.

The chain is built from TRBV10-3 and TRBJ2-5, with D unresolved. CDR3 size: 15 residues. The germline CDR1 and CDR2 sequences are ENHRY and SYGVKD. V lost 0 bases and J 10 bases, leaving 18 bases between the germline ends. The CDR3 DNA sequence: TGTGCCATCAGTGAGTCGGCGGCTGAGATTATTGTCCAGTACTTC. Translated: CAISESAAEIIVQYF.

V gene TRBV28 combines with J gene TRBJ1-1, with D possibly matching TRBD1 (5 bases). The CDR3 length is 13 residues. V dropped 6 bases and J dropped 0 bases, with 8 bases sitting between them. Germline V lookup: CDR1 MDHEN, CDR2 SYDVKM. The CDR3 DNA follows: TGTGCCAGCAGGTGGGGCGTGAACACTGAAGCTTTCTTT. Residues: CASRWGVNTEAFF.

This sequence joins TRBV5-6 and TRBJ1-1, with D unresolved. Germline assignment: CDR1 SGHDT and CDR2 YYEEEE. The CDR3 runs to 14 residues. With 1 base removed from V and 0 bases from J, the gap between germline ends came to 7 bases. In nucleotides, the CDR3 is TGTGCCAGCAGCTTGTTTCAGATGAACACTGAAGCTTTCTTT. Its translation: CASSLFQMNTEAFF.

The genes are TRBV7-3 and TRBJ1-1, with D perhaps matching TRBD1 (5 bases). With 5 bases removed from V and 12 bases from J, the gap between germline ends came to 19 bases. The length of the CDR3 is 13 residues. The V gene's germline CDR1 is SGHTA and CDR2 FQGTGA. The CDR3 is CASSLGPGRDPFF. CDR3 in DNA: TGTGCCAGCAGCCTTGGCCCGGGGCGTGACCCTTTCTTT.

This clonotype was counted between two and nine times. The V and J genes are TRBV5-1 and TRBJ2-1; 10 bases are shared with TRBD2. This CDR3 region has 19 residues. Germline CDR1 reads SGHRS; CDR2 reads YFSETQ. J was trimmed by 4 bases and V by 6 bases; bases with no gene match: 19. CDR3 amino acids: CASKNQRAGGLLYYNEQFF. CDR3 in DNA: TGCGCCAGCAAGAACCAAAGAGCGGGAGGGCTCCTTTATTACAATGAGCAGTTCTTC.

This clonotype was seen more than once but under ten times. The CDR3 bases are TGTGCCAGCAGTTTAGGAGCAACCGGGACGGCCACCTACGAGCAGTACTTC. This translates into CASSLGATGTATYEQYF. J is TRBJ2-7 and V is TRBV27; D possibly uses TRBD1 or TRBD2 (5 bases each). This CDR3 is 17 amino acids long. Germline CDR1 reads MNHEY; CDR2 reads SMNVEV (reference sequence). V was clipped by 2 bases and J by 2 bases, with 19 bases between them.

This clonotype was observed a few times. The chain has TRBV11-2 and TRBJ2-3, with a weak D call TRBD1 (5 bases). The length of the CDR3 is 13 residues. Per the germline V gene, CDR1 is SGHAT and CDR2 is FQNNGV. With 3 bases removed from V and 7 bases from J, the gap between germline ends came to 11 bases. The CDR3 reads CASSFRQQYTQYF. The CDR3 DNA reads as TGTGCCAGCAGCTTCCGACAGCAGTATACGCAGTATTTT.

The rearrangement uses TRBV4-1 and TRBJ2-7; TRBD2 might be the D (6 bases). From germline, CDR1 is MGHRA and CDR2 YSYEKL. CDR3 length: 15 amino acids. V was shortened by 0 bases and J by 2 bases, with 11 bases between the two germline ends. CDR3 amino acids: CASSQEGPGAYEQYF. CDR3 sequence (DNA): TGCGCCAGCAGCCAAGAAGGTCCGGGGGCCTACGAGCAGTACTTC.

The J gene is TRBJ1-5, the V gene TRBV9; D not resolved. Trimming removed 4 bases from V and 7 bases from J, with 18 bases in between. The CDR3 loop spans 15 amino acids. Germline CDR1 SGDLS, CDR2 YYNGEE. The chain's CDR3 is CASSQNGRDGQPQHF. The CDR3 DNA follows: TGTGCCAGCAGCCAAAACGGGAGGGATGGACAGCCCCAGCATTTT.

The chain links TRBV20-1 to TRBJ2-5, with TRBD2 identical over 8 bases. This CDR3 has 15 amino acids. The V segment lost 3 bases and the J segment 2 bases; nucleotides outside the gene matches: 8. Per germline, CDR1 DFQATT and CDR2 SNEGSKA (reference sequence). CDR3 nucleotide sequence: TGCAGTGCTAGGTCCCAGCGGGGGTCTCAAGAGACCCAGTACTTC. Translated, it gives CSARSQRGSQETQYF.

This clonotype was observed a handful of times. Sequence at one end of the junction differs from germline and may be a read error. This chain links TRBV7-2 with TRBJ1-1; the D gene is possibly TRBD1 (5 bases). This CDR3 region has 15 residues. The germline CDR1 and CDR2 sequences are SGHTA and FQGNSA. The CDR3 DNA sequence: TGTGCCTGCAGCTTATCCGGGGGTGATGGCACTGAAGCTTTCTTT. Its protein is CACSLSGGDGTEAFF. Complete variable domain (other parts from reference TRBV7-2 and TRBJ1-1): GAGVSQSPSNKVTEKGKDVELRCDPISGHTALYWYRQSLGQGLEFLIYFQGNSAPDKSGLPSDRFSAERTGGSVSTLTIQRTQQEDSAVYLCACSLSGGDGTEAFFGQGTRLTVV.

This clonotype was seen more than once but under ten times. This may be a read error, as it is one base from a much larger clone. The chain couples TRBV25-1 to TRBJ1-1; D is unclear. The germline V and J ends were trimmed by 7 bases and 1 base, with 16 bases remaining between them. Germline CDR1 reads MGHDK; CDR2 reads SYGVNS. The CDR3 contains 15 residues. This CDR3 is CASTPTESGNTEAFF. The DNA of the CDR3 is TGTGCCAGCACCCCTACTGAGAGCGGGAACACTGAAGCTTTCTTT.

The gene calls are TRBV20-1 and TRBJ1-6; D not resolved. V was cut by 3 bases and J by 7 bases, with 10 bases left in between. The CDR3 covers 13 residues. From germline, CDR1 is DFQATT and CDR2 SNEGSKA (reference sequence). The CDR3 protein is CSASWGGNSPLHF. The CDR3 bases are TGCAGTGCTAGTTGGGGAGGGAATTCACCCCTCCACTTT.

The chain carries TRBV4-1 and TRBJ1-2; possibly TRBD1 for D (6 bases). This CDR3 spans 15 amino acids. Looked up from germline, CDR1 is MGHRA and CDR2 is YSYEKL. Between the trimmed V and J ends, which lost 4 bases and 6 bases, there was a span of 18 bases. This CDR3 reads CASSPGQAGMDGYTF. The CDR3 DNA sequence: TGCGCCAGCAGCCCGGGACAAGCAGGAATGGATGGCTACACCTTC.

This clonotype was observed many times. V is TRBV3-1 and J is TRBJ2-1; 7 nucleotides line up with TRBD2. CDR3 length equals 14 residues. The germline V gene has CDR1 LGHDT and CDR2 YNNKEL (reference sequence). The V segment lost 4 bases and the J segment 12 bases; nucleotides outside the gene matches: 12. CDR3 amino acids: CASSPAGRGEGQFF. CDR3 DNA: TGTGCCAGCAGCCCAGCCGGTAGAGGGGAGGGGCAGTTCTTC.

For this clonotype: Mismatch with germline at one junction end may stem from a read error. The CDR3 protein is CAGRPLISPGASSPLHF. The CDR3 region has the DNA TGTGCCGGCAGACCCCTAATCTCCCCGGGGGCCTCTTCACCCCTCCACTTT. The chain combines TRBV6-1 with TRBJ1-6; weak D call: TRBD1 (6 bases). This CDR3 spans 17 amino acids. Germline V gene data show CDR1 as MNHNS and CDR2 as SASEGT.

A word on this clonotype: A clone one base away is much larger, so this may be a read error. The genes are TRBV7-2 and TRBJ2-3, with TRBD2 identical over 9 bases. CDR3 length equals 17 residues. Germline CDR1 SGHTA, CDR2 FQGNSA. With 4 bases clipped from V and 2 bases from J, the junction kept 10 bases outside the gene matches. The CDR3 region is CASSSRGGGGVTDTQYF. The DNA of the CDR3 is TGTGCCAGCAGCTCTAGAGGCGGGGGGGGAGTCACAGATACGCAGTATTTT.

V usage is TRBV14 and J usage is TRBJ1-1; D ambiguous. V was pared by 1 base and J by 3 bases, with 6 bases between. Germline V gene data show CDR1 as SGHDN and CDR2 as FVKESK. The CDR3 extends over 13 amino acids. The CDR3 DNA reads TGTGCCAGCAGCCAAGGTTTAGACACTGAAGCTTTCTTT. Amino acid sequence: CASSQGLDTEAFF.

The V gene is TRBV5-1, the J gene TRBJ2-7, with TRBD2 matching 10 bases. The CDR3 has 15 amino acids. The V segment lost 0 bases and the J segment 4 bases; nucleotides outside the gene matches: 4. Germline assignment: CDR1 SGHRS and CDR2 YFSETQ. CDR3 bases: TGCGCCAGCAGCTTGGGATCTAGCGGGAGTTACGAGCAGTACTTC. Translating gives CASSLGSSGSYEQYF. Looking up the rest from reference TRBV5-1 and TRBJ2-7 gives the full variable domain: KAGVTQTPRYLIKTRGQQVTLSCSPISGHRSVSWYQQTPGQGLQFLFEYFSETQRNKGNFPGRFSGRQFSNSRSEMNVSTLELGDSALYLCASSLGSSGSYEQYFGPGTRLTVT.

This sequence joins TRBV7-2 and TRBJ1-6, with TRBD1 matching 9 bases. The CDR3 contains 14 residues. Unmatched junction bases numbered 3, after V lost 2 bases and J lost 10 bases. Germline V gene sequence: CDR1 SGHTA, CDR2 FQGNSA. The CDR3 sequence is CASSLYRGQSPLHF. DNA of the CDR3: TGTGCCAGCAGCTTATACAGGGGGCAATCACCCCTCCACTTT.

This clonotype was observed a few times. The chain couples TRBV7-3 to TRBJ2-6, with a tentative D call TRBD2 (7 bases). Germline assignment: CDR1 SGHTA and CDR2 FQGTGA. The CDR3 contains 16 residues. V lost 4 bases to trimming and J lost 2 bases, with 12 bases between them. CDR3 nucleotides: TGTGCCAGCAGCTCTTCCGGGGGGCCTGGGGCCAACGTCCTGACTTTC. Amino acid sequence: CASSSSGGPGANVLTF.

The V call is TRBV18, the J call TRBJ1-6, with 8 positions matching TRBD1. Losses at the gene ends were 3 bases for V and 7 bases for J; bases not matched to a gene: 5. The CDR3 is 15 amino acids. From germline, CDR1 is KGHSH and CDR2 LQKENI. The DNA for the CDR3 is TGTGCCAGCTCACCTATCAGGGGGCCAAATTCACCCCTCCACTTT. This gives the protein CASSPIRGPNSPLHF.

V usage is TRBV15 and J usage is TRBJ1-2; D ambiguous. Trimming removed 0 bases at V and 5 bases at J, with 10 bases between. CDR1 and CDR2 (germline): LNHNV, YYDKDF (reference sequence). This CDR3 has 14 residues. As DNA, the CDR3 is TGTGCCACCAGCAGAGATCTCATAGGATATGGCTACACCTTC. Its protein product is CATSRDLIGYGYTF.

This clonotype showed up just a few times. The CDR3 region has the DNA TGTGCCAGCAGCTTGATACCGCACCCATCGCAGTTCTTC. Residues: CASSLIPHPSQFF. The chain couples TRBV5-8 to TRBJ2-1; the D is unclear. Per the germline V gene, CDR1 is SGHTS and CDR2 is YDEGEE. The CDR3 is 13 amino acids. V was trimmed by 1 base and J by 12 bases, leaving 14 bases between them.

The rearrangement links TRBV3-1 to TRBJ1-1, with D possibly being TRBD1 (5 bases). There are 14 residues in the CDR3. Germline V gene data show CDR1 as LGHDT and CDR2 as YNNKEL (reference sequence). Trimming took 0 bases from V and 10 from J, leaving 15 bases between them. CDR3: CASSQEEGGGGAFF. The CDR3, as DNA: TGTGCCAGCAGCCAAGAAGAGGGCGGGGGGGGAGCTTTCTTT.

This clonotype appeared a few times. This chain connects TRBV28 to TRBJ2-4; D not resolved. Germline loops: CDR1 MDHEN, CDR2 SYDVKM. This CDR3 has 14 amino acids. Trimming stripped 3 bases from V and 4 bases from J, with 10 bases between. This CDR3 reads CASSFFRIKNIQYF. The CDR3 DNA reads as TGTGCCAGCAGTTTCTTCAGGATTAAAAACATTCAGTACTTC.

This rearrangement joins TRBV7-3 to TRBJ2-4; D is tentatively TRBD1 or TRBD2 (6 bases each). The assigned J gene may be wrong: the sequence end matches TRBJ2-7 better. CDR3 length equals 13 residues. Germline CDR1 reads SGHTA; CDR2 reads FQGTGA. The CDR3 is CASSPVGGHEQYF. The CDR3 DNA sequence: TGTGCCAGCAGCCCCGTAGGGGGGCACGAGCAGTACTTC.